This entry is about one T cell receptor beta chain. Its cognate antigen has yet to be identified. The sample holds no much larger clone one base away, and base qualities are not on file. The CDR3 spans 12 residues, from the cysteine through the phenylalanine. The CDR3 DNA has 36 bases and is translated from base 1. The junction carries 10 bases between V and J, which are trimmed by 5 bases and 8 bases respectively. CDR1 is given as PRHDT and CDR2 as FYEKMQ, both from the germline V gene (reference sequence). The data were taken from a study of CD8+ T cells in alopecia areata (dated by TCRdb to about 2018). Context from the whole study: Treated patients were enrolled in an open-label pilot trial of oral tofacitinib, 5 to 10 mg twice daily, for moderate-to-severe alopecia areata. Clonality in the scalp was compared among normal scalp (n=4), patchy alopecia areata scalp (n=8), and alopecia totalis/universalis scalp (n=8). The study used high-throughput TCRbeta sequencing to examine T cell clonal expansion in alopecia areata, in both the C3H/HeJ mouse model and human patients. RNA came from the PAXgene miRNA kit for fixed scalp, the miRNeasy kit for PBMCs, and the RNeasy kit for mouse skin. TCRbeta CDR3 regions were amplified by immunoSEQ multiplex PCR using 35 Vbeta forward and 13 Jbeta reverse primers. Patients received tofacitinib for 6 to 18 months and were then followed off drug for 6 months to check for delayed response and recurrence. Patients on tofacitinib were biopsied at baseline and after 4 and 24 weeks of treatment, and several of the patients also had a later scalp biopsy. Disease severity in treated patients was measured with the SALT score, which quantifies the percentage of affected scalp surface area. Scalp tissue and sorted CD4+ and CD8+ peripheral blood T cells from patchy and totalis/universalis alopecia areata patients and from healthy controls were covered by human TCRbeta sequencing.

The time point label corresponds to: around 4 weeks on oral tofacitinib. The sample's treatment or condition, from its label and the paper: oral pan-JAK inhibitor, 5-10 mg twice daily. Peripheral blood and lesional scalp punch biopsies were obtained from patients with alopecia areata. PBMCs were isolated by density centrifugation and stained for CD3, CD4 and CD8, and CD4+ and CD8+ T cells were sorted on a FACSAria. Results and caveats for the whole study, not just this receptor: During tofacitinib treatment, many expanded lesional clones stuck around in both scalp and blood, and this persistence may partly explain why relapse happens after treatment is stopped. The treated cohort was small, with a single nonresponder, so links between baseline CD8+ expansion and response need larger studies. Scalp clonality and the number of expanded CD8+ clones among the top 100 scalp clones were significantly decreased by tofacitinib. Scalp TCR repertoire analysis is complicated because resident alphabeta T cells in normal human skin are also sequenced, whereas mouse skin is dominated by gammadelta T cells. Compared with mice, TCR sequences shared between patients were less clear, possibly partly because of HLA diversity across the patient population. Compared with normal scalp, lesional scalp, particularly in alopecia totalis/universalis, had higher clonality and more expanded CD8+ clones, which suggests antigenic drive.

The method behind the library was the immunoSEQ multiplex PCR assay. To provide template for TCR sequencing, every sample had RNA extracted and reverse transcribed into cDNA. First-strand cDNA was synthesized with SuperScript III using a 2:1 mix of oligo-dT and random hexamers. A synthetic immune receptor repertoire was used to gauge amplification bias, and whatever bias remained was removed computationally. Processing in the source paper ran as follows. Raw reads were preprocessed to remove errors, and CDR3 was defined by IMGT conventions from the conserved cysteine to phenylalanine. Clonality was computed as 1 minus the Shannon entropy, with the entropy normalized by log2 of the number of productive unique TCRs. Whether each scalp clone was CD4 or CD8 was inferred by checking scalp TCRbeta sequences against the CD4 and CD8 repertoires from sorted blood. TCRdb carries this immuneACCESS record with in-frame sequences only. Its versions omit some clonotypes, under half of them owing to an unresolved V gene in the studies checked, with the rest unexplained. The V and J calls and clone size were taken over from that table, and D and trimming were inferred from the DNA. For this sample the table gives roughly 150,000 clones, of which about 51% were detected only once. Of the sample, more than 15% is held by the ten largest clones.

The origin of this receptor is a human donor with alopecia areata. The rearrangement joined TRBV13 to TRBJ2-1; too little of a D gene remains to name it. Sequenced here: CD8+ T cells sorted from blood, sampled at week 4, from a patient treated with tofacitinib. The nucleotide sequence is given as TGTGCCAGCAGCCCCCAGTTGGATGAGCAGTTCTTC. Its protein is CASSPQLDEQFF.